These T cell receptor beta chains were read from a single sample in a study of cytomegalovirus exposure and HLA in healthy donors. Profiling relied on immunoSEQ multiplex PCR, and the TCRdb table lists in-frame clones only, not all of them. The table has nearly 110,000 clones, more than 60% seen once; the top ten hold over 2%. The sequenced sample was PBMCs. The receptor source for this set is a man aged 40-49 years in good health and CMV-seronegative. The CDR3 runs from the conserved cysteine through the conserved F or W. Each record gives: D gene, J gene, V gene, clone size, CDR3 DNA, CDR3 protein. A D gene is named only where the DNA matches it firmly. Not every row has a clone size; where given, it reads once, few, many or a size class.

d_gene: TRBD1; j_gene: TRBJ1-2; v_gene: TRBV29-1; abundance: .; CDR3nt: TGCAGCGTTGAGACAAGGACAGGGAACTATGGCTACACCTTC; CDR3aa: CSVETRTGNYGYTF
d_gene: TRBD2; j_gene: TRBJ2-7; v_gene: TRBV5-1; abundance: .; CDR3nt: TGCGCCAGCAGCTTGGGAGGGCAGCGGGGGACCTACGAGCAGTACTTC; CDR3aa: CASSLGGQRGTYEQYF
d_gene: .; j_gene: TRBJ1-2; v_gene: TRBV19; abundance: few; CDR3nt: TGTGCCAGTAGGACAGACAGCCCCTATGGCTACACCTTC; CDR3aa: CASRTDSPYGYTF
d_gene: .; j_gene: TRBJ2-7; v_gene: TRBV29-1; abundance: .; CDR3nt: TGCAGCGTTGTAACAGGCTACGAGCAGTACTTC; CDR3aa: CSVVTGYEQYF
d_gene: TRBD1; j_gene: TRBJ1-6; v_gene: TRBV5-4; abundance: .; CDR3nt: TGTGCCAGCAGCGCTTACAGGGGGGCTGGTAATTCACCCCTCCACTTT; CDR3aa: CASSAYRGAGNSPLHF
d_gene: TRBD2; j_gene: TRBJ2-7; v_gene: TRBV19; abundance: .; CDR3nt: TGTGCCAGTAGTCCTCGGACTAGCGGGGGGAGAGAGCAGTACTTC; CDR3aa: CASSPRTSGGREQYF
d_gene: .; j_gene: TRBJ1-3; v_gene: TRBV21-1; abundance: .; CDR3nt: TGTGCCAGCAGGGACAGGGCGAATTCTGGAAACACCATATATTTT; CDR3aa: CASRDRANSGNTIYF
d_gene: .; j_gene: TRBJ2-2; v_gene: TRBV7-8; abundance: once; CDR3nt: TGTGCCAGCAGCTTAGCCGGGGACGGGGAGCTGTTTTTT; CDR3aa: CASSLAGDGELFF
d_gene: .; j_gene: TRBJ2-2; v_gene: TRBV13; abundance: .; CDR3nt: TGTGCCAGCAGCGGCACAGGAAGGGGCACCGGGGAGCTGTTTTTT; CDR3aa: CASSGTGRGTGELFF
d_gene: TRBD1; j_gene: TRBJ2-7; v_gene: TRBV6-1; abundance: .; CDR3nt: TGTGCCAGCCACCGGGACAGGGGCTCCTACGAGCAGTACTTC; CDR3aa: CASHRDRGSYEQYF
d_gene: .; j_gene: TRBJ2-1; v_gene: TRBV7-9; abundance: .; CDR3nt: TGTGCCAGCAGCCCAGCCGGACATGGTGAGCAGTTCTTC; CDR3aa: CASSPAGHGEQFF
d_gene: .; j_gene: TRBJ1-5; v_gene: TRBV21-1; abundance: .; CDR3nt: TGTGCCAGCAGCACCTCGGATCAGCCCCAGCATTTT; CDR3aa: CASSTSDQPQHF
d_gene: .; j_gene: TRBJ1-2; v_gene: TRBV11-2; abundance: .; CDR3nt: TGTGCCAGCAGCTCCATGGCTGCGGGGTATGGCTACACCTTC; CDR3aa: CASSSMAAGYGYTF
d_gene: .; j_gene: TRBJ1-2; v_gene: TRBV7-9; abundance: .; CDR3nt: TGTGCCAGCAGCTTAGGACAGGTCGGAGGCTACACCTTC; CDR3aa: CASSLGQVGGYTF
d_gene: TRBD1; j_gene: TRBJ1-5; v_gene: TRBV2; abundance: .; CDR3nt: TGTGCCAGCACCTCCCGGACAGGGCTCAATCAGCCCCAGCATTTT; CDR3aa: CASTSRTGLNQPQHF
d_gene: .; j_gene: TRBJ2-7; v_gene: TRBV10-2; abundance: .; CDR3nt: TGCGCCAGCAGTGAGTCGATGGAGGCAGGGGGGACCCACGAGCAGTACTTC; CDR3aa: CASSESMEAGGTHEQYF
d_gene: .; j_gene: TRBJ1-2; v_gene: TRBV5-4; abundance: once; CDR3nt: TGTGCCAGCAGCTTGGTATCGCAGGGGTTTGGCTACACCTTC; CDR3aa: CASSLVSQGFGYTF
d_gene: TRBD1; j_gene: TRBJ1-1; v_gene: TRBV2; abundance: .; CDR3nt: TGTGCCTCTAACGGGGGACAGGGAGCTTTCTTT; CDR3aa: CASNGGQGAFF
d_gene: .; j_gene: TRBJ1-2; v_gene: TRBV5-6; abundance: .; CDR3nt: TGTGCCAGCACCCCCAGAGGGCAAGGGACTATGAGTGGCTACACCTTC; CDR3aa: CASTPRGQGTMSGYTF
d_gene: .; j_gene: TRBJ2-3; v_gene: TRBV5-4; abundance: .; CDR3nt: TGTGCCAGCAGCTTGGGGCAGTCCACAGATACGCAGTATTTT; CDR3aa: CASSLGQSTDTQYF
d_gene: .; j_gene: TRBJ1-2; v_gene: TRBV2; abundance: few; CDR3nt: TGTGCCAGCAGTGACCCCCCTGGGGGGAGAGGCAACTATGGCTACACCTTC; CDR3aa: CASSDPPGGRGNYGYTF
d_gene: TRBD1; j_gene: TRBJ2-5; v_gene: TRBV6-1; abundance: .; CDR3nt: TGTGCCAGCAGTGGTCCAGGGGGATGGCAAGAGACCCAGTACTTC; CDR3aa: CASSGPGGWQETQYF
d_gene: .; j_gene: TRBJ1-6; v_gene: TRBV6-6; abundance: .; CDR3nt: TGTGCCAGCAGTTACTCGGCGGGGCGGGGTCCGCCCCTCCACTTT; CDR3aa: CASSYSAGRGPPLHF
d_gene: .; j_gene: TRBJ1-5; v_gene: TRBV19; abundance: .; CDR3nt: TGTGCCAGTAGAGACCAGGGAAATAGCAATCAGCCCCAGCATTTT; CDR3aa: CASRDQGNSNQPQHF
d_gene: .; j_gene: TRBJ2-1; v_gene: TRBV29-1; abundance: .; CDR3nt: TGCAGCGTGGCGGGGGCGCGTAGCTCCTACAATGAGCAGTTCTTC; CDR3aa: CSVAGARSSYNEQFF
d_gene: .; j_gene: TRBJ2-1; v_gene: TRBV10-3; abundance: .; CDR3nt: TGTGCCATCAGCGACTCGGCGGACAATGAGCAGTTCTTC; CDR3aa: CAISDSADNEQFF
d_gene: .; j_gene: TRBJ1-2; v_gene: TRBV9; abundance: .; CDR3nt: TGTGCCAGCAGCGTAGTGAGTGGCTATGGCTACACCTTC; CDR3aa: CASSVVSGYGYTF
d_gene: TRBD2; j_gene: TRBJ2-5; v_gene: TRBV27; abundance: .; CDR3nt: TGTGCCAGCATCGGTAGCGGGGGGAACCAAGAGACCCAGTACTTC; CDR3aa: CASIGSGGNQETQYF
d_gene: .; j_gene: TRBJ2-2; v_gene: TRBV2; abundance: .; CDR3nt: TGTGCCAGCAATGCACAGGGCCCTCAGGTACCCGGGGAGCTGTTTTTT; CDR3aa: CASNAQGPQVPGELFF
d_gene: .; j_gene: TRBJ1-2; v_gene: TRBV19; abundance: .; CDR3nt: TGTGCCAGTAGTAATGGGGCGCAAAACTATGGCTACACCTTC; CDR3aa: CASSNGAQNYGYTF
d_gene: .; j_gene: TRBJ1-4; v_gene: TRBV7-9; abundance: .; CDR3nt: TGTTCCAGCAGCTTTGAAGGGATGGAGGGGATTGGGACTAATGAAAAACTGTTTTTT; CDR3aa: CSSSFEGMEGIGTNEKLFF
d_gene: TRBD2; j_gene: TRBJ2-5; v_gene: TRBV11-2; abundance: once; CDR3nt: TGTGCCAGCAGCTCTCTCCTGGGCGGGGGGGTGGAGACCCAGTACTTC; CDR3aa: CASSSLLGGGVETQYF
d_gene: .; j_gene: TRBJ2-2; v_gene: TRBV7-9; abundance: .; CDR3nt: TGTGCCAGCAGCTTGTTACAGGGCAACACCGGGGAGCTGTTTTTT; CDR3aa: CASSLLQGNTGELFF
d_gene: .; j_gene: TRBJ2-7; v_gene: TRBV7-2; abundance: .; CDR3nt: TGTGCCAGCAGCTTAGCCGTGACCATGGGGGGACAGCAGTACTTC; CDR3aa: CASSLAVTMGGQQYF
d_gene: .; j_gene: TRBJ1-1; v_gene: TRBV7-9; abundance: .; CDR3nt: TGTGCCAGCAGCGTCCCGGGGAGCCCTGAAGCTTTCTTT; CDR3aa: CASSVPGSPEAFF
d_gene: .; j_gene: TRBJ2-7; v_gene: TRBV7-2; abundance: .; CDR3nt: TGTGCCAGCAGTCTGGATGTGACAGCCTACGAGCAGTACTTC; CDR3aa: CASSLDVTAYEQYF
d_gene: .; j_gene: TRBJ1-6; v_gene: TRBV19; abundance: .; CDR3nt: TGTGCCAGTAGTTCTAGGATATTTAATTCACCCCTCCACTTT; CDR3aa: CASSSRIFNSPLHF
d_gene: .; j_gene: TRBJ2-7; v_gene: TRBV2; abundance: .; CDR3nt: TGTGCCAGCAGTGGAACTTACGAGCAGTACTTC; CDR3aa: CASSGTYEQYF
d_gene: TRBD1; j_gene: TRBJ1-1; v_gene: TRBV6-5; abundance: .; CDR3nt: TGTGCCAGCAAGCAGGGGGCGTTCGGCACTGAAGCTTTCTTT; CDR3aa: CASKQGAFGTEAFF
d_gene: .; j_gene: TRBJ2-7; v_gene: TRBV5-6; abundance: .; CDR3nt: TGTGCCAGCAGCTTGGCGGGGTCCTACGAGCAGTACTTC; CDR3aa: CASSLAGSYEQYF
d_gene: .; j_gene: TRBJ2-7; v_gene: TRBV6-5; abundance: .; CDR3nt: TGTGCCAGCGGATTAGACAGCTCCTACGAGCAGTACTTC; CDR3aa: CASGLDSSYEQYF
d_gene: TRBD1; j_gene: TRBJ2-5; v_gene: TRBV5-1; abundance: once; CDR3nt: TGCGCCAGCAGCGGGAACAGGGGAGAGACCCAGTACTTC; CDR3aa: CASSGNRGETQYF
d_gene: TRBD2; j_gene: TRBJ2-3; v_gene: TRBV18; abundance: once; CDR3nt: TGTGCCAGCTCCGACTTCATAGCGGGGATGAACACAGATACGCAGTATTTT; CDR3aa: CASSDFIAGMNTDTQYF
d_gene: TRBD1; j_gene: TRBJ1-4; v_gene: TRBV2; abundance: few; CDR3nt: TGTGCCAGCAGGGGACAGCCTAATGAAAAACTGTTTTTT; CDR3aa: CASRGQPNEKLFF
d_gene: TRBD2; j_gene: TRBJ2-5; v_gene: TRBV7-2; abundance: .; CDR3nt: TGTGCCAGCAGCTTAGGGGGGGGCCAAGAGACCCAGTACTTC; CDR3aa: CASSLGGGQETQYF
d_gene: .; j_gene: TRBJ1-3; v_gene: TRBV19; abundance: .; CDR3nt: TGTGCCAGTAGTGGGTCAGGGCCTGGAAACACCATATATTTT; CDR3aa: CASSGSGPGNTIYF